This TCR beta chain was captured by sequencing in a study of shared clonotypes between healthy human individuals (dated by TCRdb to 2018 to 2021). With respect to the entire study: A few men and two women, aged 18 to 49 years, made up the cohort. For each donor, three plates each were used for CD4 naive and CD4 memory, two plates were used for CD8 naive, and one plate was used for CD8 memory. The study deeply sequenced blood TCR repertoires of about five healthy adults to estimate repertoire size and the extent of clonotype sharing between individuals. Different laboratories and diverse techniques were used to prepare libraries and sequence TCR repertoires, to increase sequencing depth and limit assay-specific biases. Each donor's leukapheresis produced roughly between about 0.9 and 9.5 billion PBMCs. The investigation overall reported the following: The small number of donors limited the genetic and exposure-history diversity represented. Rarefaction of sorted-subset datasets indicated incomplete sequencing despite the large sequencing depth. Based on pairwise subsampling, the degree of clonotype sharing among donors was expected to be affected by sequencing depth. Sampling was restricted to blood, and TCR repertoires in tissue are likely to differ from TCR repertoires in blood. Naive subsets generally had larger estimated clonotype richness than memory subsets did. Higher generation probabilities were observed for clonotypes shared by all four sorted-subset donors than for non-shared clonotypes. Across a few donors, approximately 4.9% of naive CD4, approximately 3.5% of naive CD8, around 2.1% of memory CD4, and 0.4% to 0.45% of memory CD8 clonotypes were shared.

Healthy HIV-negative adults with no recently reported acute infections or vaccinations were included as donors. Only Caucasian adults living in Nashville, Tennessee, USA were represented among the donors. Magnetic negative selection was used to enrich CD4+ T cells, after which naive cells were positively selected on CD45RA and the negative fraction became the memory subset. Blood was obtained by leukapheresis, after which PBMCs were separated by Ficoll-Histopaque density gradient centrifugation and cryopreserved in liquid nitrogen vapor phase. Analytical flow cytometry was used to check the purity and quantity of each magnetically sorted T cell population. From each sorted fraction, genomic DNA was isolated and quantified by UV absorbance on a Nanodrop 2000c. CDR1 and CDR2 are read off the germline V gene (reference sequence) as MNHEY and SMNVEV. The CDR3 contains 13 residues, cysteine and phenylalanine counted. CDR3 DNA is the only sequence kept; it has 39 bases, read in frame from the first base. Cut back by 0 bases and 5 bases, the V and J ends lie 7 bases apart.

Notes on this clone: No cognate antigen has been identified for it. No per-base quality is available; no much larger clone lies one base away. Other DNA sequences from this sample encode an identical CDR3 as well.

Using the deep immunoSEQ assay, multiplex PCR amplified TCR CDR3 regions from genomic DNA. For each cell subset, the extracted genomic DNA was distributed evenly across all wells of several immunoSEQ 96-well plates, and each plate served as one replicate. For sorted subsets, around 200 ng genomic DNA, equal to about 30,000 T cell genomes, was loaded into each replicate PCR. Purified libraries were quantified with a Qubit 3.0 fluorometer, sized on a Bioanalyzer 2100, and re-quantified with the KAPA Library Quantification kit. Every immunoSEQ 96-well plate was sequenced on a separate single-read 150-cycle Illumina NextSeq 550 flow cell. Turning to the authors' computational methods: Because the immunoSEQ output included only junctional sequences and no quality scores, the filtering could not be the same as the filtering used for full-length reads. Sequences were annotated with PyIR, a Python wrapper for IgBLAST v1.9, using IMGT germline references to assign V/J genes and CDR3. Reads were filtered out if the reads had weak V/J assignments (E-value above 1e-6), no CDR3, stop codons, out-of-frame junctions, or ambiguous translated residues. A V3J clonotype was defined by an identical inferred V gene, J gene, and CDR3 amino acid sequence. The percentage overlap between two repertoires was calculated by dividing the number of shared unique clonotypes by the size of the smaller repertoire. RTK rarefaction, the Chao1 estimator, and Recon v2.1 estimates of unobserved clonotypes were used to assess repertoire richness. Generation probabilities were computed with OLGA for all TCRbeta clonotypes obtained by the gDNA method from four donors. As stored in TCRdb, this immuneACCESS dataset retains in-frame rearrangements with V and J assigned. A fraction of the clones does not appear; measured against another copy, unresolved V genes explain less than half of the discrepancy, and the remainder lacks a known reason. The DNA gave D and trimming, while V, J and clone size come from that table. Here the sample has about 2.4 million clones; more than 80% occur a single time. The ten top clones hold roughly 0.15% of the sample.

This clonotype was sampled from a man between 18 and 29 years old in good health. The receptor chain draws on TRBV27 and TRBJ1-2; TRBD1 might be the D gene, on 6 matching bases. The material sequenced was naive CD4+ T cells sorted from blood. The sample's cell subset or site label, decoded: CD45RA+ positively selected. The DNA sequence is TGTGCCAGCAGTTTATCAGGGGGTTATGGCTACACCTTC. Its amino acids are CASSLSGGYGYTF.